These 17 T cell receptor beta chains came from one sample sequenced in a study of naive and memory T cell subsets. Both TRBC1 and TRBC2 were covered by a beta constant-region primer of two equimolar oligonucleotides. Nested alpha and beta constant-region primers with the SP2 primer drove four PCR rounds on ligated cDNA. TCRdb recomputed calls from the UMI-ligation and nested PCR reads with MiXCR, one row per CDR3 protein. The top ten hold 20% to 25% of the sample, which has 20,000 to 25,000 distinct CDR3 sequences, 7% to 9% seen once. Sequencing was carried out using central memory CD8+ T cells from blood. These receptors were taken from a human donor in good health.

V usage is TRBV12-3 or TRBV12-4 and J usage is TRBJ2-3, with D unclear. V lost 5 bases, J lost 2 bases, and 5 bases lay in between. This CDR3 is built from 12 residues. The chain's CDR3 is CASSTNTDTQYF. CDR3 bases: TGTGCCAGCAGTACCAACACAGATACGCAGTATTTT.

This clonotype was detected a few times. V and J are TRBV28 and TRBJ1-5; the match to TRBD1 covers 7 bases. Germline CDR1 is MDHEN and CDR2 is SYDVKM. J was trimmed by 7 bases and V by 7 bases; bases with no gene match: 13. This CDR3 comprises 15 residues. CDR3 coding DNA: TGTGCCAGCAATAGGGGGGAGGGGGACAGCCAGCCCCAGCATTTT. Its translation is CASNRGEGDSQPQHF.

This clonotype occurred a few times. The rearrangement joins TRBV12-3 or TRBV12-4 to TRBJ2-5; unclear D gene. This CDR3 spans 11 amino acids. Trimming cost V 3 bases and J 5 bases, with 4 bases left between them. Written as DNA, the CDR3 is TGTGCCAGCAGTTTCGTCGAGACCCAGTACTTC. Translating gives CASSFVETQYF.

This clonotype was counted a few times. V is TRBV6-1 and J is TRBJ2-7; 9 bases fit TRBD2. Trimming cost V 1 base and J 1 base; bases outside gene matches: 2. Germline values: CDR1 MNHNS, CDR2 SASEGT. The CDR3 consists of 15 residues. CDR3 sequence reads: CASSEGLAGSYEQYF. The CDR3 coding sequence is TGTGCCAGCAGTGAAGGGCTAGCGGGATCCTACGAGCAGTACTTC.

This clonotype was seen a few times. The rearrangement links TRBV6-2 or TRBV6-3 to TRBJ2-3; no clear D gene. Germline lookup yields CDR1 MNHEY and CDR2 SVGEGT. The length of the CDR3 is 18 residues. Trimming took off 2 bases at V and 2 bases at J, with 20 bases between the two ends. In nucleotides, the CDR3 is TGTGCCAGCAGTTACACACAATCCACGGAGCTCCCCACAGATACGCAGTATTTT. This codes for CASSYTQSTELPTDTQYF.

There are a few counts of this clonotype. The rearrangement joins TRBV28 to TRBJ2-5; D ambiguous. Per the germline V gene, CDR1 is MDHEN and CDR2 is SYDVKM. The CDR3 runs to 14 residues. V dropped 1 base and J dropped 2 bases, with 8 bases sitting between them. The CDR3 DNA reads TGTGCCAGCAGTTTATTCGGCGGACAAGAGACCCAGTACTTC. Amino acids: CASSLFGGQETQYF.

This clonotype is labeled large. J is TRBJ2-7 and V is TRBV6-5; the match to TRBD1 covers 7 bases. Germline V gene data show CDR1 as MNHEY and CDR2 as SVGAGI. The V gene end was trimmed by 0 bases and the J gene end by 4 bases; junction bases not matched to a gene: 6. The CDR3 is 15 amino acids. CDR3 sequence (DNA): TGTGCCAGCAGTTACTCCCCCGACAGGGCTTACGAGCAGTACTTC. Its translation is CASSYSPDRAYEQYF.

The gene calls are TRBV27 and TRBJ2-5, with TRBD1 matching over 7 bases. Per germline, CDR1 MNHEY and CDR2 SMNVEV (reference sequence). The V segment lost 10 bases and the J segment 4 bases; nucleotides outside the gene matches: 9. The CDR3 loop spans 13 amino acids. CDR3 nucleotide sequence: TGTGCCATCTCCAGGACAGGCGGAGAGACCCAGTACTTC. Residues: CAISRTGGETQYF.

In its sample, this clonotype was seen many times. This chain joins TRBV11-2 and TRBJ2-1, with D uncertain. The V gene lost 2 bases and the J gene lost 8 bases, with 4 bases spanning the gap. The CDR3 runs 11 residues. Per germline, CDR1 SGHAT and CDR2 FQNNGV. The chain's CDR3 is CASSLNYEQFF. The CDR3 nucleotides read TGTGCCAGCAGCTTAAACTATGAGCAGTTCTTC.

The genes are TRBV20-1 and TRBJ2-2; D remains ambiguous. The germline V gene has CDR1 DFQATT and CDR2 SNEGSKA (reference sequence). Trimming took off 7 bases at V and 1 base at J, with 10 bases between the two ends. The length of the CDR3 is 13 residues. The DNA of the CDR3 is TGCAGTGTAAAGGCTAAGAACACCGGGGAGCTGTTTTTT. It yields the protein CSVKAKNTGELFF.

The chain recombines TRBV6-5 with TRBJ2-3, with 10 bases fitting TRBD2. This CDR3 contains 15 residues. The junction had 3 bases not matched to a gene; V was cut back by 4 bases and J by 2 bases. CDR1 is MNHEY, CDR2 SVGAGI, per germline. The CDR3: CASSLTSGHTDTQYF. CDR3 nucleotides: TGTGCCAGCAGTTTGACTAGCGGGCACACAGATACGCAGTATTTT.

This clonotype was counted a few times. This chain links TRBV11-2 with TRBJ2-1; TRBD2 matches 9 bases. Germline-derived CDR1 and CDR2 are SGHAT and FQNNGV. The CDR3 has 16 amino acids. After removal of 3 bases from V and 0 bases from J, the junction contained 3 bases not matched to a gene. CDR3 nucleotides: TGTGCCAGCAGCTTGAATAGCGGGAGCTCCTACAATGAGCAGTTCTTC. Translated, it gives CASSLNSGSSYNEQFF.

This clonotype showed up just a few times. DNA for the CDR3: TGTGCCAGCAGCGAATACCAGCGGGAGTATCGGTCCTACAATGAGCAGTTCTTC. Its protein product is CASSEYQREYRSYNEQFF. The chain employs TRBV7-8 and TRBJ2-1; 8 positions agree with TRBD2. With 5 bases clipped from V and 1 base from J, the junction kept 13 bases outside the gene matches. The CDR3 totals 18 residues. Germline loops: CDR1 SGHVS, CDR2 FQNEAQ.

This clonotype was detected ten times or more. The V gene is TRBV27, the J gene TRBJ1-1; 8 nucleotides line up with TRBD1. This CDR3 contains 14 residues. The ends lost 4 bases at V and 5 bases at J; junction bases unmatched: 6. Germline V lookup: CDR1 MNHEY, CDR2 SMNVEV (reference sequence). CDR3 region: CASSSTTGATEAFF. CDR3 DNA: TGTGCCAGCAGTTCCACGACAGGGGCGACTGAAGCTTTCTTT.

The chain couples TRBV7-8 to TRBJ1-1; possible D gene TRBD1, 6 bases. The CDR3 sequence is 15 residues long. Germline V CDR1 and CDR2: SGHVS, FQNEAQ. Trimming removed 2 bases from V and 4 bases from J, with 14 bases in between. DNA for the CDR3: TGTGCCAGCAGCTTATGGGGGCAGGTGAGCACTGAAGCTTTCTTT. Protein product: CASSLWGQVSTEAFF.

Ten or more counts support this clonotype. The V call is TRBV6-2 or TRBV6-3, the J call TRBJ2-7, with a possible D match to TRBD1 (6 bases). Germline CDR1 and CDR2: MNHEY and SVGEGT. This CDR3 is 11 amino acids long. V was pared by 7 bases and J by 5 bases, with 9 bases between. CDR3 region: CASTQGNEQYF. For the CDR3, the DNA is TGTGCCAGCACTCAGGGGAACGAGCAGTACTTC.

In its sample, this clonotype was seen many times. The chain joins TRBV4-1 to TRBJ2-7, with D perhaps matching TRBD1 or TRBD2 (5 bases each). The CDR3 is 15 residues long. The V and J ends lost 3 bases and 2 bases respectively, with 14 bases between them. From germline, CDR1 is MGHRA and CDR2 YSYEKL. The CDR3 sequence: CASSQNRDHTYEQYF. Written as DNA, the CDR3 is TGCGCCAGCAGCCAGAACCGGGACCATACCTACGAGCAGTACTTC.